One sample yielded the 19 T cell receptor beta chains listed below, sequenced in a study of T cells in Graves' hyperthyroidism and ophthalmopathy. RNA transcripts were the template for amplifying TCR beta CDR3 regions. First-round RT-PCR with HTBI primers amplified the TCR CDR3 region. TCRdb processed the multiplex PCR reads anew with MiXCR; each CDR3 protein has one entry. The table shows fewer than 500,000 distinct CDR3 sequences, with roughly 15% occurring only once. The specimen was blood. These receptors were taken from a woman aged 25-40 years with Graves' ophthalmopathy.

Ten or more counts support this clonotype. The CDR3 loop reads CASSLGPNQGQPQHF. The CDR3 DNA sequence: TGTGCCAGCAGCTTAGGTCCAAACCAGGGTCAGCCCCAGCATTTT. This chain links TRBV7-2 with TRBJ1-5, with D tentatively TRBD1 (5 bases). From germline, CDR1 is SGHTA and CDR2 FQGNSA. The V end was cut by 1 base, the J end by 6 bases, with 13 bases between. The CDR3 spans 15 residues.

Ten or more counts support this clonotype. V gene TRBV3-1 combines with J gene TRBJ1-1; D may be TRBD1 (6 bases). Deletions cut 4 bases from V and 4 bases from J, with 13 bases between. There are 14 residues in the CDR3. The germline V gene encodes CDR1 LGHDT and CDR2 YNNKEL (reference sequence). CDR3 protein: CASSRGGDGTEAFF. DNA for the CDR3: TGTGCCAGCAGCCGAGGGGGGGACGGCACTGAAGCTTTCTTT. Supplemented by reference TRBV3-1 and TRBJ1-1, the full variable domain reads DTAVSQTPKYLVTQMGNDKSIKCEQNLGHDTMYWYKQDSKKFLKIMFSYNNKELIINETVPNRFSPKSPDKAHLNLHINSLELGDSAVYFCASSRGGDGTEAFFGQGTRLTVV.

This clonotype was picked up many times. The rearrangement uses TRBV30 and TRBJ2-1; 14 nucleotides match TRBD2. Per germline, CDR1 GTSNPN and CDR2 SVGIG (reference sequence). The CDR3 runs to 15 residues. Unmatched junction bases numbered 5, after V lost 2 bases and J lost 8 bases. The CDR3 loop is CAWSFRLAGGHEQFF. The CDR3 region has the DNA TGTGCCTGGAGTTTCCGACTAGCGGGGGGGCATGAGCAGTTCTTC.

This clonotype was recorded a few times. The CDR3 DNA sequence: TGTGCCAGCAGCCAAGATGGGAACCTGGGGGGGGAGACCCAGTACTTC. Its protein product is CASSQDGNLGGETQYF. V gene TRBV4-2 combines with J gene TRBJ2-5; 7 bases map to TRBD2. The CDR3 sequence is 16 residues long. Germline CDR1 LGHNA, CDR2 YNFKEQ. V dropped 0 bases and J dropped 5; count of bases not matched to a gene: 9.

This clonotype came up many times. J is TRBJ1-3 and V is TRBV18; a weak D match, TRBD1 (5 bases). CDR1 KGHSH and CDR2 LQKENI come from the germline V gene. The CDR3 contains 17 residues. Trimming shortened V by 4 bases and J by 2 bases, and 18 bases separated the two germline ends. Here the CDR3 reads CASSLRTGFDTGNTIYF. CDR3 nucleotide sequence: TGTGCCAGCTCACTCAGAACAGGATTCGATACTGGAAACACCATATATTTT.

This clonotype was counted between two and nine times. The chain couples TRBV4-1 to TRBJ2-7; unclear D gene. Trimming shortened V by 1 base and J by 4 bases, and 11 bases separated the two germline ends. The CDR3 is made up of 14 amino acids. Germline V gene sequence: CDR1 MGHRA, CDR2 YSYEKL. The CDR3 sequence is CASSQVSWRYEQYF. CDR3 nucleotides: TGCGCCAGCAGCCAAGTAAGCTGGAGATACGAGCAGTACTTC.

The chain employs TRBV20-1 and TRBJ1-1; maybe TRBD1 (6 bases). Trimming cost V 1 base and J 7 bases, with 22 bases left between them. The CDR3 totals 16 residues. CDR1 and CDR2 (germline): DFQATT, SNEGSKA (reference sequence). The CDR3 coding sequence is TGCAGTGCTAGAGGTTTGGGGGGCCTCTCGTCCAGTGAAGCTTTCTTT. It translates to CSARGLGGLSSSEAFF.

This clonotype was found once. The chain employs TRBV2 and TRBJ1-1; 8 nucleotides line up with TRBD1. The CDR3 is 13 residues long. Germline V lookup: CDR1 SNHLY, CDR2 FYNNEI. Trimming cost V 5 bases and J 7 bases; bases outside gene matches: 6. The CDR3 is CASSRGQGYEAFF. The CDR3 nucleotides read TGTGCCAGCAGTCGAGGACAGGGCTATGAAGCTTTCTTT.

This clonotype showed up many times. The V gene is TRBV20-1, the J gene TRBJ1-1; D is perhaps TRBD1 (5 bases). The CDR3 is made up of 14 amino acids. Between the trimmed V and J ends, which lost 5 bases and 4 bases, there was a span of 17 bases. The germline CDR1 and CDR2 sequences are DFQATT and SNEGSKA (reference sequence). The CDR3 nucleotides are TGCAGTGCTGAAGGAGGGGTGGGGGGCACTGAAGCTTTCTTT. This gives the protein CSAEGGVGGTEAFF.

To note about this clonotype: A read error may explain this, as a much larger clone is one base away. The CDR3 DNA is TGCAGTGCTATGGGACTCGAACAAGAGTCCCAGTACTTC. As protein: CSAMGLEQESQYF. The V call is TRBV20-1, the J call TRBJ2-5; weak D call: TRBD2 (6 bases). The CDR3 is made up of 13 amino acids. The germline V gene has CDR1 DFQATT and CDR2 SNEGSKA (reference sequence).

The CDR3 reads CASRPTGGNYGYTF. The CDR3 DNA reads TGTGCCAGCCGCCCAACAGGGGGGAACTATGGCTACACCTTC. The chain links TRBV6-2 or TRBV6-3 to TRBJ1-2; 8 bases agree with TRBD1. Germline V gene data show CDR1 as MNHEY and CDR2 as SVGEGT. This CDR3 is built from 14 residues. The J segment lost 2 bases and the V segment lost 8 bases, leaving 7 bases of the junction unmatched.

The table lists this clonotype with many counts. The chain employs TRBV20-1 and TRBJ2-1; 7 bases map to TRBD1. V shed 5 bases and J 2 bases; nucleotides not matched to a gene: 9. CDR3 length: 15 amino acids. Germline CDR1 reads DFQATT; CDR2 reads SNEGSKA (reference sequence). The CDR3 DNA follows: TGCAGTGCTTACGGACAGGTCCAGCCCTACAATGAGCAGTTCTTC. This sequence encodes CSAYGQVQPYNEQFF.

In this sample, this clonotype turned up a few times. The chain has TRBV4-1 and TRBJ1-4; TRBD1 is a possible D gene (5 bases). The CDR3 covers 15 residues. The ends were cut back, 6 bases at V and 2 bases at J, with 13 bases in the middle. The germline CDR1 and CDR2 sequences are MGHRA and YSYEKL. The CDR3 spells CASSPGVLTNEKLFF. DNA of the CDR3: TGCGCCAGCAGTCCGGGGGTCTTGACTAATGAAAAACTGTTTTTT.

This clonotype was picked up many times. CDR3 in amino acids: CASSPDRSELFF. Here the CDR3 DNA reads TGTGCCAGCTCACCGGACCGGTCTGAACTGTTTTTT. The rearrangement uses TRBV18 and TRBJ1-4; D unresolved. The V gene lost 3 bases and the J gene lost 12 bases, with 11 bases spanning the gap. CDR1 is KGHSH, CDR2 LQKENI, per germline. The CDR3 has 12 residues.

This clonotype was detected ten times or more. The chain is built from TRBV7-2 and TRBJ2-3, with 8 bases fitting TRBD1. CDR1 SGHTA and CDR2 FQGNSA come from the germline V gene. V lost 6 bases to trimming and J lost 2 bases; unmatched junction nucleotides: 7. The CDR3 is 15 residues long. In DNA, the CDR3 is TGTGCCAGCAGGATTACCAGGGGGCTCACAGATACGCAGTATTTT. Translating it yields CASRITRGLTDTQYF.

This clonotype showed up many times. The gene calls are TRBV15 and TRBJ2-1; the match to TRBD1 covers 7 bases. The CDR3 consists of 15 residues. Germline V CDR1 and CDR2: LNHNV, YYDKDF (reference sequence). V dropped 5 bases and J dropped 4; count of bases not matched to a gene: 8. The CDR3 nucleotides read TGTGCCACCAGCCGAACGGGACAGCGATACAATGAGCAGTTCTTC. It translates to CATSRTGQRYNEQFF. The full variable domain, with the rest looked up from reference TRBV15 and TRBJ2-1, is DAMVIQNPRYQVTQFGKPVTLSCSQTLNHNVMYWYQQKSSQAPKLLFHYYDKDFNNEADTPDNFQSRRPNTSFCFLDIRSPGLGDTAMYLCATSRTGQRYNEQFFGPGTRLTVL.

This clonotype appeared many times. The chain links TRBV20-1 to TRBJ2-1, with a possible D match to TRBD2 (6 bases). The V and J ends lost 6 bases and 4 bases respectively, with 10 bases between them. The CDR3 consists of 12 residues. Germline-derived CDR1 and CDR2 are DFQATT and SNEGSKA (reference sequence). In nucleotides, the CDR3 is TGCAGTGCCGGAGGGCCTTACAATGAGCAGTTCTTC. Its translation: CSAGGPYNEQFF.

At least ten counts were recorded for this clonotype. This chain connects TRBV24-1 to TRBJ1-5; possibly TRBD1 for D (6 bases). The germline V and J ends were trimmed by 8 bases and 2 bases, with 12 bases remaining between them. The germline CDR1 and CDR2 sequences are KGHDR and SFDVKD. This CDR3 is 14 amino acids long. CDR3 coding DNA: TGTGCCACCAATGACAGGTTAGGCAATCAGCCCCAGCATTTT. This codes for CATNDRLGNQPQHF.

The V gene is TRBV6-1, the J gene TRBJ2-3; 8 nucleotides align to TRBD1. The CDR3 has 13 residues. The germline V gene has CDR1 MNHNS and CDR2 SASEGT. V was pared by 4 bases and J by 6 bases, with 3 bases of the junction left unmatched. Written as DNA, the CDR3 is TGTGCCAGCAGTGTGACAGGGGCGGATACGCAGTATTTT. The encoded protein is CASSVTGADTQYF.